One and the same sample provided the 15 T cell receptor beta chains below, sequenced in a study of cytomegalovirus exposure and HLA in healthy donors listed by TCRdb under 2017. Library method: the immunoSEQ multiplex PCR assay. For the multiplex PCR, a mixture combining 60 forward primers for TCR Vbeta segments and 13 reverse primers for TCR Jbeta segments was used. The immuneACCESS repertoire file appears here via TCRdb, limited to in-frame rearrangements. These files lack a portion of the clones; in checked studies, under half of the deficit traces to unresolved V genes, and the cause of the others is not known. The sample's records list 90,000 to 120,000 clones. About 0.59% of the sample rests with the top ten. The sample taken for sequencing was PBMCs. These receptors came from a man aged 50 to 59 in good health and CMV-seronegative.

The rearrangement joins TRBV29-1 to TRBJ2-3; 8 positions agree with TRBD2. The CDR3 covers 18 residues. In germline, CDR1 is SQVTM, CDR2 ANQGSEA. V gave up 4 bases and J gave up 0 bases; unmatched junction bases: 15. CDR3 coding DNA: TGCAGCGTTGCGAGGGGGGGGCCGACTAGCGTTAGCACAGATACGCAGTATTTT. This encodes CSVARGGPTSVSTDTQYF.

The rearrangement links TRBV2 to TRBJ2-5; the D gene is possibly TRBD2 (6 bases). The CDR3 is 15 residues long. Germline values: CDR1 SNHLY, CDR2 FYNNEI. V lost 4 bases to trimming and J lost 4 bases, with 16 bases between them. In nucleotides, the CDR3 is TGTGCCAGCAGTGGGGGACTCAGAGTCGGAGAGACCCAGTACTTC. Translating gives CASSGGLRVGETQYF.

The CDR3, as DNA: TGTGCCAGCAGTCCTGGTGAGGTGACAGGTGGTGGCTACACCTTC. The encoded protein is CASSPGEVTGGGYTF. V usage is TRBV6-1 and J usage is TRBJ1-2; perhaps TRBD1 as D (6 bases). The CDR3 loop spans 15 amino acids. Trimming cost V 5 bases and J 7 bases, with 20 bases left between them. In germline, CDR1 is MNHNS, CDR2 SASEGT.

The chain couples TRBV4-3 to TRBJ1-2; unclear D gene. V was pared by 0 bases and J by 8 bases, with 13 bases between. This CDR3 comprises 14 residues. Germline CDR1 and CDR2: LGHNA and YSLEER. In DNA, the CDR3 is TGCGCCAGCAGCCAAGAAATCAATTCCGGGGGCTACACCTTC. Amino acid sequence: CASSQEINSGGYTF.

The chain recombines TRBV5-4 with TRBJ2-1, with 8 bases aligning to TRBD2. V lost 0 bases to trimming and J lost 5 bases; unmatched junction nucleotides: 7. CDR3 length equals 16 residues. Germline CDR1 SGHNT, CDR2 YYREEE (reference sequence). The CDR3 sequence is CASSLGGGGYNNEQFF. Written as DNA, the CDR3 is TGTGCCAGCAGCTTGGGAGGCGGGGGGTACAACAATGAGCAGTTCTTC.

CDR3 in amino acids: CASSPPESDSEQYF. The CDR3 DNA reads TGCGCCAGCAGCCCTCCGGAATCGGACAGCGAGCAGTACTTC. This chain uses TRBV5-1 with TRBJ2-7; D may be TRBD1 (6 bases). V lost 4 bases, J lost 6 bases, and 17 bases lay in between. This CDR3 contains 14 residues. Per the germline V gene, CDR1 is SGHRS and CDR2 is YFSETQ.

The chain links TRBV11-3 to TRBJ2-6; D unclear. Trimming stripped 2 bases from V and 8 bases from J, with 7 bases between. CDR1 and CDR2 (germline): SGHNT, YENEEA. The CDR3 loop spans 13 amino acids. DNA for the CDR3: TGTGCCAGCAGCTTAAGCTGGTCCAACGTCCTGACTTTC. This translates into CASSLSWSNVLTF.

The V call is TRBV12-5, the J call TRBJ1-1; D might be TRBD1 (6 bases). CDR3 length: 17 residues. Germline CDR1 and CDR2: LGHNT and FRNRAP. V lost 2 bases and J 6 bases, leaving 22 bases between the germline ends. CDR3 region: CASGLSPGQKRGPEAFF. CDR3 in DNA: TGTGCTAGTGGTTTGTCGCCGGGACAAAAAAGAGGCCCTGAAGCTTTCTTT.

J is TRBJ2-3 and V is TRBV6-1; 9 nucleotides agree with TRBD1. Germline CDR1 is MNHNS and CDR2 is SASEGT. The CDR3 totals 15 residues. V shed 4 bases and J 6 bases; nucleotides not matched to a gene: 8. CDR3 sequence: CASSVVTGGADTQYF. The CDR3, as DNA: TGTGCCAGCAGTGTAGTCACAGGGGGCGCCGATACGCAGTATTTT.

V gene TRBV7-6 combines with J gene TRBJ2-3, with 8 bases identical to TRBD1. Germline CDR1 and CDR2: SGHVS and FNYEAQ. This CDR3 spans 17 amino acids. V shed 5 bases, J shed 2 bases, and the junction held 12 bases outside the gene matches. The CDR3 DNA follows: TGTGCCAGCAGCATGATCCAGGGGGCGGCGGTCACAGATACGCAGTATTTT. As protein: CASSMIQGAAVTDTQYF.

This chain links TRBV5-4 with TRBJ1-2; unclear D gene. This CDR3 comprises 15 residues. Germline CDR1 reads SGHNT; CDR2 reads YYREEE (reference sequence). Trimming removed 5 bases at V and 0 bases at J, with 14 bases between. CDR3 nucleotide sequence: TGTGCCAGCAGTCACCCCTCTACGTCTAACTATGGCTACACCTTC. This gives the protein CASSHPSTSNYGYTF.

The chain has TRBV9 and TRBJ1-5; maybe TRBD1 (5 bases). CDR1 is SGDLS and CDR2 is YYNGEE in the germline V gene. Trimming removed 4 bases from V and 0 bases from J, with 11 bases in between. The CDR3 extends over 15 amino acids. The DNA for the CDR3 is TGTGCCAGCAGCACCAGGGAACATAGCAATCAGCCCCAGCATTTT. The encoded protein is CASSTREHSNQPQHF.

V usage is TRBV5-1 and J usage is TRBJ1-1; D call uncertain. The CDR3 loop spans 13 amino acids. CDR1 SGHRS and CDR2 YFSETQ come from the germline V gene. V shed 0 bases and J shed 0 bases, with 3 bases lying between them. The CDR3 loop is CASSLGMNTEAFF. The CDR3 DNA reads as TGCGCCAGCAGCTTGGGTATGAACACTGAAGCTTTCTTT.

The chain uses TRBV18 and TRBJ2-1; the match to TRBD1 covers 10 bases. This CDR3 spans 14 amino acids. Germline V gene data show CDR1 as KGHSH and CDR2 as LQKENI. V gave up 6 bases and J gave up 8 bases; unmatched junction bases: 7. Written as DNA, the CDR3 is TGTGCCAGCTCCCCCGGGACAGGGGATTATGAGCAGTTCTTC. Amino acids: CASSPGTGDYEQFF.

The chain carries TRBV6-1 and TRBJ1-3; D perhaps matches TRBD1 (6 bases). In germline, CDR1 is MNHNS, CDR2 SASEGT. V was pared by 7 bases and J by 3 bases, with 13 bases between. CDR3 length: 14 amino acids. Here the CDR3 DNA reads TGTGCCAGCACCCAGGACAGATTTGGAAACACCATATATTTT. It translates to CASTQDRFGNTIYF.